These T cell receptor beta chains were read from a single sample in a study of T-cell memory formation after mild COVID-19. Each CDR3 protein is one row after TCRdb ran MiXCR on the 5' RACE reads. The sample has around 110,000 distinct CDR3 sequences; 14% are singletons. Sequencing input: PBMCs or a T cell subset sorted from them (not recorded which). Every receptor here comes from a man aged 18 to 30 who had mild COVID-19 (a few samples of this study predate the infection). Cell type and time point are not known. The CDR3 runs from the conserved cysteine through the conserved F or W. D genes are given only for firm matches. The size field is filled for only some rows; it gives once, few, many or a size class.

CDR3nt	CDR3aa	v_gene	j_gene	d_gene	abundance
TGTGCCAGTAGTAGGACAGGGTATGAGCAGTTCTTC	CASSRTGYEQFF	TRBV19	TRBJ2-1	TRBD1	-
TGCGCCAGCAGCGACGGGACAGGGCGCATTAGGGTCGACACTGAAGCTTTCTTT	CASSDGTGRIRVDTEAFF	TRBV5-1	TRBJ1-1	TRBD1	few
TGTGCCAGCAGCGATCCCGGGACAGACGAAAAACTGTTTTTT	CASSDPGTDEKLFF	TRBV11-1	TRBJ1-4	TRBD1	-
TGCGCCAGCAGCCAAGAGGACAGCGGGGCTCCGCCCCAGCATTTT	CASSQEDSGAPPQHF	TRBV4-1	TRBJ1-5	-	-
TGTGCCAGCAGCTTAGGAGTGGGGGCCGGGGAGCTGTTTTTT	CASSLGVGAGELFF	TRBV11-2	TRBJ2-2	-	-
TGTGCCAGCAGCCTAGGGACCGGGGCAGGCTACACCTTC	CASSLGTGAGYTF	TRBV13	TRBJ1-2	-	-
TGTGCCAGCAGCTTAGCTGGGGTCACTGAAGCTTTCTTT	CASSLAGVTEAFF	TRBV7-8	TRBJ1-1	-	few
TGCGCCAGCAGCCAGAGGGGTTCTAACTATGGCTACACCTTC	CASSQRGSNYGYTF	TRBV4-1	TRBJ1-2	-	-
TGTGCCACCAGTGAGTGGATTGACACTCGATCCTACGAGCAGTACTTC	CATSEWIDTRSYEQYF	TRBV24-1	TRBJ2-7	-	few
TGTGCCACCAGTGATCTCGAGCGAGGGTATGAGCAGTTCTTC	CATSDLERGYEQFF	TRBV24-1	TRBJ2-1	-	-
TGTGCCAGCAGCCTCGGAGCTAGCGGTTCCTCCTACGAGCAGTACTTC	CASSLGASGSSYEQYF	TRBV11-2	TRBJ2-7	TRBD2	few
TGTGCCAGCAGTTTAGGGTCGGGGACGCCCCAGCATTTT	CASSLGSGTPQHF	TRBV12-3/TRBV12-4	TRBJ1-5	-	few
TGCGCCAGCAGCCAAGAGCTAGGGGTCGCCACAGAGACCCAGTACTTC	CASSQELGVATETQYF	TRBV4-3	TRBJ2-5	-	-
TGCGCCAGCAGCTTGACCGGGTCTCTCAACCAGCCCCAGCATTTT	CASSLTGSLNQPQHF	TRBV5-1	TRBJ1-5	-	many
TGTGCCAGCAGTTATCGGGGGGCGAACACTGAAGCTTTCTTT	CASSYRGANTEAFF	TRBV28	TRBJ1-1	-	few
TGTGCCAGCAGCGATGGGACTAGCGGGACTCAGCAGTTCTTC	CASSDGTSGTQQFF	TRBV7-3	TRBJ2-1	TRBD2	few
TGTGCCAGCAGCTTAAACCCCGGGACCGGGAATGAGCAGTTCTTC	CASSLNPGTGNEQFF	TRBV7-9	TRBJ2-1	-	few